This T cell receptor beta chain originates from a study of T cell responses to AZD1222 COVID-19 vaccine. Regarding the study as a whole: Of the AZD1222 recipients, only five or six were seropositive at baseline.

Using immunoSEQ multiplex PCR, the repertoire was profiled, and TCRdb retains in-frame clones only, with some absent. This sample has about 70,000 clones, with 65% to 85% found just once. Turning to this clone: Its antigen is not identified.

V dropped 4 bases and J dropped 2; count of bases not matched to a gene: 2. CDR3 length equals 14 residues. CDR1 MGHRA and CDR2 YSYEKL come from the germline V gene. The chain carries TRBV4-1 and TRBJ2-3; 8 nucleotides align to TRBD2. The material sequenced was peripheral blood, taken on day 0 of AZD1222 vaccination. The origin of this receptor is an adult in good health. CDR3 DNA: TGCGCCAGCAGCCTCGGGGGGGCCACAGATACGCAGTATTTT. Translation gives CASSLGGATDTQYF.